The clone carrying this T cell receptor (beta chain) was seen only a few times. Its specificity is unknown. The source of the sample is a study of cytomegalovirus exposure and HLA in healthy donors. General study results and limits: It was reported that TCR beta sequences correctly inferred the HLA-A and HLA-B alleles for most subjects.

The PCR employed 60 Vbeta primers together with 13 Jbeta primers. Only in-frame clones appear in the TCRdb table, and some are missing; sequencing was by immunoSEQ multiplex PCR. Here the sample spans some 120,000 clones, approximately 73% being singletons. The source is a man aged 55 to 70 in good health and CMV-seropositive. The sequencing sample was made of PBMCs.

The chain's CDR3 is CASSLVSFAGELFF. CDR3 in DNA: TGTGCCAGCAGCTTGGTTAGTTTTGCCGGGGAGCTGTTTTTT. This chain connects TRBV5-6 to TRBJ2-2; D not certain. This CDR3 spans 14 amino acids. Germline V gene sequence: CDR1 SGHDT, CDR2 YYEEEE. V was pared by 0 bases and J by 6 bases, with 9 bases between.